The sequence of this T cell receptor beta chain was determined in a study of blood T cells in healthy people across ages. Study-level findings and limits: Comparison with aged donors showed that long-lived donors had more naive CD4+ cells and higher diversity.

Donors each provided 8 to 10 milliliters of peripheral blood. From germline, CDR1 is MGHRA and CDR2 YSYEKL. This CDR3 region has 15 residues. V lost 0 bases to trimming and J lost 3 bases, with 11 bases between them. The authors ran a second PCR of about 7 to 11 cycles using a sample-barcoded 5' primer and a J-beta primer mix. TCRdb recomputed calls from the 5' RACE reads with MiXCR, one row per CDR3 protein. The data show about 800,000 distinct CDR3 sequences, around 25% seen once. This clonotype was detected a few times. Its antigen is still unknown. These same records also appear under a second study, on T cells of mothers and their children.

The rearrangement links TRBV4-1 to TRBJ1-2; D call uncertain. Sample: blood. This clonotype was sampled from a boy under 18 in good health. The CDR3 is CASSQDQSVDYGYTF. CDR3 nucleotide sequence: TGCGCCAGCAGCCAAGATCAGTCGGTAGACTATGGCTACACCTTC.